This T cell receptor (beta chain) came from a study of cytomegalovirus exposure and HLA in healthy donors. Germline CDR1 and CDR2: SGHRS and YFSETQ. The CDR3 covers 17 residues. Trimming shortened V by 2 bases and J by 4 bases, and 18 bases separated the two germline ends. This clone was observed a handful of times. What it binds is unknown. The PCR made use of 60 Vbeta and 13 Jbeta primers. Assay used: immunoSEQ multiplex PCR; TCRdb lists only in-frame clones, some missing. The data hold 160,000 or so clones, with roughly 80% observed a single time. Study results and limitations: Both high specificity and high sensitivity reportedly marked the classifier's diagnosis of cytomegalovirus status.

The sample taken for sequencing was PBMCs. The sequence derives from a woman under 40 in good health and CMV-seropositive. The chain carries TRBV5-1 and TRBJ2-2; TRBD2 might be the D (6 bases). The CDR3 DNA sequence: TGCGCCAGCAGCTTCTTGAACCTGGACTACCCCACCGGGGAGCTGTTTTTT. Protein sequence: CASSFLNLDYPTGELFF.